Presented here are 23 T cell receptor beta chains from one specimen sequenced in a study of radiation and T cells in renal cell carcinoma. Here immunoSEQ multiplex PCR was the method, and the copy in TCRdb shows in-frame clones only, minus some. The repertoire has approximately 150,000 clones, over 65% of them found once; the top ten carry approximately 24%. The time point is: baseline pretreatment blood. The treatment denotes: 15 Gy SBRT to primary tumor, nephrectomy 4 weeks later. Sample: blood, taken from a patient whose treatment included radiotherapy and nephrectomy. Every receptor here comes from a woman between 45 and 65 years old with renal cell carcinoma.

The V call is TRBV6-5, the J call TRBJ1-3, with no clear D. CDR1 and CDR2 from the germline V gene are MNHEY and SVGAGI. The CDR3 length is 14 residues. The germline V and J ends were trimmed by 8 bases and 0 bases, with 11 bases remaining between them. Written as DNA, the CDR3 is TGTGCCAGCTGCCCCCGAAACTCTGGAAACACCATATATTTT. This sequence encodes CASCPRNSGNTIYF.

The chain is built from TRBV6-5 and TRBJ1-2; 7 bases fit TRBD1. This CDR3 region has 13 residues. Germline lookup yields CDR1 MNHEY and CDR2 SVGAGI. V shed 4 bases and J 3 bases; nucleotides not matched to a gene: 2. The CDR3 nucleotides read TGTGCCAGCAGTTCAGGGGGATACTATGGCTACACCTTC. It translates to CASSSGGYYGYTF.

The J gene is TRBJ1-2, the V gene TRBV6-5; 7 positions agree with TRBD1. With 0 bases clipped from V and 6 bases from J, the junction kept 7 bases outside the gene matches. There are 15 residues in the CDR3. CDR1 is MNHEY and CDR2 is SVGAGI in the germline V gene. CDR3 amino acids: CASSYSTDRADGYTF. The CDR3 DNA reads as TGTGCCAGCAGTTACTCGACTGACAGGGCTGATGGCTACACCTTC.

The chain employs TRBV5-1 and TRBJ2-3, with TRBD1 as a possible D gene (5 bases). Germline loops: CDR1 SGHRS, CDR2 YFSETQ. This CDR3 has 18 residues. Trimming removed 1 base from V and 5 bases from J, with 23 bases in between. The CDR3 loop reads CASSLRSAGPNMGDTQYF. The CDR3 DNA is TGCGCCAGCAGCTTGCGCTCTGCAGGGCCCAACATGGGAGATACGCAGTATTTT.

CDR3 nucleotide sequence: TGCGCCAGCAGCCAGTTTACCGGGACAGAGGAAAACACCATATATTTT. Translated, it gives CASSQFTGTEENTIYF. The V call is TRBV4-3, the J call TRBJ1-3; 7 nucleotides line up with TRBD1. V lost 3 bases to trimming and J lost 6 bases; unmatched junction nucleotides: 11. This CDR3 contains 16 residues. In germline, CDR1 is LGHNA, CDR2 YSLEER.

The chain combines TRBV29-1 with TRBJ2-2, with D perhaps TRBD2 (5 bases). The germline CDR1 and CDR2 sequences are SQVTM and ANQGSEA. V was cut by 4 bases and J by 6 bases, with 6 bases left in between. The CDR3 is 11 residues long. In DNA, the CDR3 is TGCAGCGTTGTGAGGGCCGGGGAGCTGTTTTTT. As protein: CSVVRAGELFF.

The DNA for the CDR3 is TGTGCCAGCAGCTTAAGGCAGGACCAAGCTTTCTTT. It encodes CASSLRQDQAFF. This chain connects TRBV7-9 to TRBJ1-1; D gene ambiguous. Germline loops: CDR1 SEHNR, CDR2 FQNEAQ (reference sequence). The CDR3 is 12 amino acids. Deletions cut 2 bases from V and 9 bases from J, with 10 bases between.

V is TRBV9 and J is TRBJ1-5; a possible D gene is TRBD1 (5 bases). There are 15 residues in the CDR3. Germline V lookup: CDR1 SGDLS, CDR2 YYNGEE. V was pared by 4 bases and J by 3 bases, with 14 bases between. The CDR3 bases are TGTGCCAGCAGCCGAGACGGGACTTACAATCAGCCCCAGCATTTT. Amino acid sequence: CASSRDGTYNQPQHF.

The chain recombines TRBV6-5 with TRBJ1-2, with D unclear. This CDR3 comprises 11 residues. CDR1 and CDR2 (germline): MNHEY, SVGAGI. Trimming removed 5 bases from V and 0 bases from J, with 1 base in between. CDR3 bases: TGTGCCAGCAGTGCTAACTATGGCTACACCTTC. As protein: CASSANYGYTF.

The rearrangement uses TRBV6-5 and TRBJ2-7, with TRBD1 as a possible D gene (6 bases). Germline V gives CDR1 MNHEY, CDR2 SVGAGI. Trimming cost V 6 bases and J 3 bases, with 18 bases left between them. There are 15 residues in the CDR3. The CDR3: CASRSTGTWVYEQYF. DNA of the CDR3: TGTGCCAGCAGATCCACCGGGACATGGGTCTACGAGCAGTACTTC.

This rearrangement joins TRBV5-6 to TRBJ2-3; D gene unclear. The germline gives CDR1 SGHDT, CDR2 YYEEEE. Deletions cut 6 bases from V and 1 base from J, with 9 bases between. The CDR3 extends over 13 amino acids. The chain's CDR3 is CASMGIGTDTQYF. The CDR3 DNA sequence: TGTGCCAGCATGGGGATTGGCACAGATACGCAGTATTTT.

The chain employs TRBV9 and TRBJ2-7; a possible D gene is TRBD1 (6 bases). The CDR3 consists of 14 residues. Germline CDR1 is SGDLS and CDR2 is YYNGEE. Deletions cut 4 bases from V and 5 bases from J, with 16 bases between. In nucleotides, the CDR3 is TGTGCCAGCAGCCCCTTAGGGGGATCGAACGAGCAGTACTTC. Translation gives CASSPLGGSNEQYF.

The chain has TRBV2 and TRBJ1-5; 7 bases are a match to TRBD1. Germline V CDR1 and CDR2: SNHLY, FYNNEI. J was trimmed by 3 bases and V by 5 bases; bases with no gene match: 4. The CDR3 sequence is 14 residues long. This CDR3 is CASSWEGANQPQHF. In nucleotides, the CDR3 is TGTGCCAGCAGTTGGGAGGGGGCCAATCAGCCCCAGCATTTT.

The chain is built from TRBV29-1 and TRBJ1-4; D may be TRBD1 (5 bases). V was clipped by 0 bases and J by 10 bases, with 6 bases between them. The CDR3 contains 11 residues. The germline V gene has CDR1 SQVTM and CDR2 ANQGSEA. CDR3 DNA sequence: TGCAGCGTTGAAGAGGGGGGAAAACTGTTTTTT. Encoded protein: CSVEEGGKLFF.

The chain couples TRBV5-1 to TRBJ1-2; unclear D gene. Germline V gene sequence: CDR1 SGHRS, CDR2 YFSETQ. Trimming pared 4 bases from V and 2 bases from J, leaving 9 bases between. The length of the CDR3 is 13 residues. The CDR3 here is CASSVTVNYGYTF. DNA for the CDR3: TGCGCCAGCAGCGTAACAGTAAACTATGGCTACACCTTC.

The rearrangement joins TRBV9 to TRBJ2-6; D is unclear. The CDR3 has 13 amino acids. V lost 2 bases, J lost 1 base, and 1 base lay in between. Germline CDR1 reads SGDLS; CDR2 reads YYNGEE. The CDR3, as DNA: TGTGCCAGCAGCGTGTCTGGGGCCAACGTCCTGACTTTC. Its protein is CASSVSGANVLTF.

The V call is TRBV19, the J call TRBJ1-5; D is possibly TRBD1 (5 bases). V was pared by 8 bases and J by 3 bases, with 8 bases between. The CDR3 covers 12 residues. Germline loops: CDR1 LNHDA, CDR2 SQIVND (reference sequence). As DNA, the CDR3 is TGTGCCAGTTCCAGGGACAATCAGCCCCAGCATTTT. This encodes CASSRDNQPQHF.

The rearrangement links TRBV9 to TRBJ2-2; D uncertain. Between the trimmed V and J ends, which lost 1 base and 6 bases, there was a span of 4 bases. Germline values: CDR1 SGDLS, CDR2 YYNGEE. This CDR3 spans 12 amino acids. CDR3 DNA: TGTGCCAGCAGCGTATTTGCCGGGGAGCTGTTTTTT. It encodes CASSVFAGELFF.

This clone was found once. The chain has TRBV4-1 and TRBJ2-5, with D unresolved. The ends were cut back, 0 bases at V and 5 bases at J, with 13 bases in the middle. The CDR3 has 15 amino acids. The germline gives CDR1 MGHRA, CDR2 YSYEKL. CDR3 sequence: CASSQEFRARETQYF. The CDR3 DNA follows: TGCGCCAGCAGCCAAGAATTCCGGGCCCGGGAGACCCAGTACTTC.

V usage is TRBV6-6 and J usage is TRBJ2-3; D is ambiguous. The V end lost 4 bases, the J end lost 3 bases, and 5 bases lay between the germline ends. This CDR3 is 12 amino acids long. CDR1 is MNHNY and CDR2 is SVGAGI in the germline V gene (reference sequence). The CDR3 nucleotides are TGTGCCAGCAGTTCCCTGACAGATACGCAGTATTTT. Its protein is CASSSLTDTQYF.

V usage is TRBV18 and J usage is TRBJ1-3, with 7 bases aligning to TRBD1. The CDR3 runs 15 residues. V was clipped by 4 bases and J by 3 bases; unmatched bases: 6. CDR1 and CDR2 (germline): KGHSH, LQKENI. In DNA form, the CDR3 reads TGTGCCAGCTCACGTAACTGGGACAGTGGAAACACCATATATTTT. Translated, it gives CASSRNWDSGNTIYF.

The CDR3 is CASSRSGVAKNIQYF. The CDR3 DNA follows: TGTGCCAGCAGCCGTTCCGGGGTAGCCAAAAACATTCAGTACTTC. The chain joins TRBV28 to TRBJ2-4; TRBD2 is a possible D gene (5 bases). V dropped 6 bases and J dropped 0 bases, with 12 bases sitting between them. The CDR3 runs to 15 residues. CDR1 MDHEN and CDR2 SYDVKM come from the germline V gene. Using reference TRBV28 and TRBJ2-4 for the parts outside the CDR3, the full variable domain is DVKVTQSSRYLVKRTGEKVFLECVQDMDHENMFWYRQDPGLGLRLIYFSYDVKMKEKGDIPEGYSVSREKKERFSLILESASTNQTSMYLCASSRSGVAKNIQYFGAGTRLSVL.

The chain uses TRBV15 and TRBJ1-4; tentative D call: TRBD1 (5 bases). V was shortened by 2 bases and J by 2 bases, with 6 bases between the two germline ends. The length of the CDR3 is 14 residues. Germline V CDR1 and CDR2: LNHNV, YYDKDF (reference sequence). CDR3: CATSRQGTNEKLFF. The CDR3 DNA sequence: TGTGCCACCAGCAGACAGGGTACTAATGAAAAACTGTTTTTT.